What follows are 25 T cell receptor beta chains derived from one specimen sequenced in a study of CD8 T cells in ankylosing spondylitis. In TCRdb, the 5' RACE reads were re-called with MiXCR into one record per CDR3 protein. Among more than 200,000 distinct CDR3 sequences listed, roughly a quarter were seen once. The specimen was blood, either unsorted or a sorted T cell fraction (not recorded which). These receptors came from a male donor with ankylosing spondylitis or in good health (not recorded which).

This chain uses TRBV3-1 with TRBJ2-1; no definite D call. The CDR3 contains 14 residues. V lost 9 bases to trimming and J lost 5 bases, with 17 bases between them. CDR1 and CDR2 (germline): LGHDT, YNNKEL (reference sequence). The CDR3 DNA is TGTGCCAGTAGGCCAGAGCTAGGAGACAATGAGCAGTTCTTC. Amino acids: CASRPELGDNEQFF.

The table lists this clonotype with many counts. The chain uses TRBV29-1 and TRBJ2-6; D not certain. The germline V and J ends were trimmed by 4 bases and 2 bases, with 9 bases remaining between them. The length of the CDR3 is 14 residues. CDR1 and CDR2 from the germline V gene are SQVTM and ANQGSEA. CDR3 DNA sequence: TGCAGCGTTGCGGACCACCCTGGGGCCAACGTCCTGACTTTC. Protein: CSVADHPGANVLTF. The full variable domain, rest sourced from reference TRBV29-1 and TRBJ2-6, is SAVISQKPSRDICQRGTSLTIQCQVDSQVTMMFWYRQQPGQSLTLIATANQGSEATYESGFVIDKFPISRPNLTFSTLTVSNMSPEDSSIYLCSVADHPGANVLTFGAGSRLTVL.

This clonotype showed up just a few times. V and J are TRBV12-3 or TRBV12-4 and TRBJ1-2; D unclear. Trimming cost V 3 bases and J 2 bases, with 13 bases left between them. The CDR3 has 15 residues. DNA for the CDR3: TGTGCCAGCAGTTTTGGCCTAGCTCGGAACTATGGCTACACCTTC. This gives the protein CASSFGLARNYGYTF.

Many counts were recorded for this clonotype. The chain combines TRBV9 with TRBJ1-1; 7 bases are a match to TRBD1. The CDR3 has 14 residues. Germline trimming cut 4 bases from V and 3 bases from J; bases unmatched to any gene: 6. Germline CDR1 is SGDLS and CDR2 is YYNGEE. CDR3: CASSSGQDYTEAFF. CDR3 nucleotides: TGTGCCAGCAGCTCCGGACAGGACTACACTGAAGCTTTCTTT.

The chain carries TRBV3-1 and TRBJ2-5, with D perhaps TRBD1 or TRBD2 (5 bases each). In germline, CDR1 is LGHDT, CDR2 YNNKEL (reference sequence). The ends were cut back, 0 bases at V and 2 bases at J, with 13 bases in the middle. This CDR3 region has 16 residues. The CDR3 region is CASSQDLGRIQETQYF. CDR3 DNA sequence: TGTGCCAGCAGCCAAGATCTGGGACGAATACAAGAGACCCAGTACTTC.

The rearrangement links TRBV10-2 to TRBJ2-7, with 14 bases lining up with TRBD2. In germline, CDR1 is WSHSY, CDR2 SAAADI. This CDR3 comprises 15 residues. The V gene end was trimmed by 10 bases and the J gene end by 4 bases; junction bases not matched to a gene: 9. The CDR3 DNA reads as TGCGCCAACCTACGGACTAGCGGGGGGCGGTACGAGCAGTACTTC. It encodes CANLRTSGGRYEQYF.

This clonotype was seen a handful of times. V and J are TRBV20-1 and TRBJ1-4; TRBD1 is a possible D gene (5 bases). V lost 5 bases and J 16 bases, leaving 11 bases between the germline ends. Per germline, CDR1 DFQATT and CDR2 SNEGSKA (reference sequence). There are 9 residues in the CDR3. The DNA for the CDR3 is TGCAGTGCTGGGGACGGGCCGTTTTTT. Its protein product is CSAGDGPFF.

This sequence joins TRBV12-3 or TRBV12-4 and TRBJ1-6, with unresolved D. The V end lost 4 bases, the J end lost 11 bases, and 6 bases lay between the germline ends. The CDR3 totals 11 residues. CDR3 protein: CASSSQTPLHF. Written as DNA, the CDR3 is TGTGCCAGCAGTTCCCAGACACCCCTCCACTTT.

V and J are TRBV20-1 and TRBJ2-6, with D perhaps matching TRBD1 (6 bases). The CDR3 loop spans 17 amino acids. The V and J ends lost 6 bases and 2 bases respectively, with 20 bases between them. The germline gives CDR1 DFQATT, CDR2 SNEGSKA (reference sequence). CDR3 sequence reads: CSATGTKPGPGANVLTF. For the CDR3, the DNA is TGCAGTGCCACAGGGACAAAGCCGGGTCCTGGGGCCAACGTCCTGACTTTC.

This clonotype has just a few counts. This rearrangement joins TRBV20-1 to TRBJ2-5, with 10 bases aligning to TRBD2. With 6 bases clipped from V and 4 bases from J, the junction kept 11 bases outside the gene matches. This CDR3 has 15 residues. Germline V lookup: CDR1 DFQATT, CDR2 SNEGSKA (reference sequence). For the CDR3, the DNA is TGCAGTGCCATCCGCCCTAGCGGGGGTGGAGAGACCCAGTACTTC. Protein: CSAIRPSGGGETQYF.

This clonotype showed up many times. Here the CDR3 reads CASSSTGTGAYEQYF. In DNA form, the CDR3 reads TGCGCCAGCAGCTCGACCGGGACAGGGGCCTACGAGCAGTACTTC. The chain uses TRBV5-1 and TRBJ2-7; 10 bases fit TRBD1. Germline V lookup: CDR1 SGHRS, CDR2 YFSETQ. V lost 3 bases to trimming and J lost 2 bases; unmatched junction nucleotides: 5. This CDR3 spans 15 amino acids.

This clonotype appeared a few times. The chain carries TRBV10-3 and TRBJ2-7; the D gene is possibly TRBD2 (5 bases). The CDR3 sequence is 14 residues long. V was shortened by 3 bases and J by 2 bases, with 11 bases between the two germline ends. The germline CDR1 and CDR2 sequences are ENHRY and SYGVKD. For the CDR3, the DNA is TGTGCCATCAGTGAAGGAGGACCTCCCTACGAGCAGTACTTC. It codes for CAISEGGPPYEQYF.

The genes are TRBV4-2 and TRBJ2-3; 9 nucleotides align to TRBD2. Per germline, CDR1 LGHNA and CDR2 YNFKEQ. V dropped 1 base and J dropped 6; count of bases not matched to a gene: 14. CDR3 length: 18 amino acids. The CDR3 loop is CASSQATSGPTPGDTQYF. DNA for the CDR3: TGTGCCAGCAGCCAAGCCACTAGCGGGCCAACGCCCGGGGATACGCAGTATTTT.

The V call is TRBV20-1, the J call TRBJ2-7, with D unclear. CDR3 length equals 11 residues. The germline gives CDR1 DFQATT, CDR2 SNEGSKA (reference sequence). V was trimmed by 5 bases and J by 2 bases, leaving 7 bases between them. The CDR3 is CSAPQAYEQYF. The CDR3 DNA sequence: TGCAGTGCTCCCCAGGCCTACGAGCAGTACTTC.

The chain recombines TRBV20-1 with TRBJ2-1, with 12 nucleotides matching TRBD2. This CDR3 has 16 residues. Trimming cost V 7 bases and J 4 bases; bases outside gene matches: 11. Germline CDR1 and CDR2: DFQATT and SNEGSKA (reference sequence). The CDR3 sequence: CSVSRSGLAGYNEQFF. In nucleotides, the CDR3 is TGCAGTGTTTCACGTTCGGGACTAGCGGGTTACAATGAGCAGTTCTTC.

This clonotype was seen a handful of times. This chain uses TRBV20-1 with TRBJ2-3; weak D call: TRBD2 (7 bases). The CDR3 loop spans 15 amino acids. V dropped 5 bases and J dropped 0 bases, with 15 bases sitting between them. Looked up from germline, CDR1 is DFQATT and CDR2 is SNEGSKA (reference sequence). CDR3: CSARTGGTSTDTQYF. For the CDR3, the DNA is TGCAGTGCTCGGACGGGGGGCACAAGCACAGATACGCAGTATTTT.

This clonotype was seen repeatedly, ten times or more. The chain links TRBV20-1 to TRBJ2-5; the match to TRBD1 covers 7 bases. Trimming removed 2 bases from V and 13 bases from J; junction bases left unmatched: 13. The CDR3 sequence is 13 residues long. Germline values: CDR1 DFQATT, CDR2 SNEGSKA (reference sequence). The CDR3 bases are TGCAGTGCTAGACCTCAGGGGGTAGATCTTCTGTACTTC. Translating it yields CSARPQGVDLLYF.

This clonotype was detected many times. This sequence joins TRBV10-3 and TRBJ2-2, with D possibly TRBD2 on 6 matching bases. The V gene's germline CDR1 is ENHRY and CDR2 SYGVKD. The germline V and J ends were trimmed by 10 bases and 5 bases, with 20 bases remaining between them. The CDR3 consists of 15 residues. DNA for the CDR3: TGTGCCACCTCCCAAAACAGCGGGTGGACCGGGGAGCTGTTTTTT. Its protein is CATSQNSGWTGELFF.

This clonotype came up many times. This rearrangement joins TRBV28 to TRBJ2-1; D remains ambiguous. The CDR3 sequence is 11 residues long. The germline CDR1 and CDR2 sequences are MDHEN and SYDVKM. V was shortened by 6 bases and J by 5 bases, with 5 bases between the two germline ends. CDR3 DNA: TGTGCCAGCAGGCAGAACAATGAGCAGTTCTTC. Protein sequence: CASRQNNEQFF.

The chain links TRBV20-1 to TRBJ1-2; D is unclear. The V gene lost 6 bases and the J gene lost 3 bases, with 14 bases spanning the gap. Germline assignment: CDR1 DFQATT and CDR2 SNEGSKA (reference sequence). This CDR3 contains 13 residues. The CDR3 loop is CSARGPAYYGYTF. The CDR3 DNA sequence: TGCAGTGCCCGAGGGCCCGCATACTATGGCTACACCTTC.

This rearrangement joins TRBV10-3 to TRBJ2-1; 10 nucleotides line up with TRBD1. Trimming took 7 bases from V and 7 from J; bases not matched to a gene: 7. From germline, CDR1 is ENHRY and CDR2 SYGVKD. The CDR3 loop spans 14 amino acids. This chain's CDR3 is CAINPGQGSNEQFF. CDR3 in DNA: TGTGCCATCAATCCGGGACAGGGGAGTAATGAGCAGTTCTTC.

The rearrangement links TRBV19 to TRBJ2-6; D is unresolved. With 4 bases removed from V and 0 bases from J, the gap between germline ends came to 10 bases. Germline V gene sequence: CDR1 LNHDA, CDR2 SQIVND (reference sequence). The CDR3 is made up of 16 amino acids. The CDR3 region has the DNA TGTGCCAGTAGTACCCGCAAACCCTCTGGGGCCAACGTCCTGACTTTC. This encodes CASSTRKPSGANVLTF.

A few counts support this clonotype. The rearrangement joins TRBV20-1 to TRBJ2-5, with 9 bases identical to TRBD1. V trimming: 1 base; J trimming: 9 bases; junction bases outside the gene matches: 12. In germline, CDR1 is DFQATT, CDR2 SNEGSKA (reference sequence). The CDR3 runs 15 residues. The CDR3: CSARGGQGNIYAQYF. The CDR3 coding sequence is TGCAGTGCTAGAGGGGGACAGGGAAACATCTATGCCCAGTACTTC.

This clonotype was counted between two and nine times. V and J are TRBV7-2 and TRBJ1-2; no reliable D call. CDR3 length: 15 amino acids. Trimming pared 5 bases from V and 4 bases from J, leaving 17 bases between. CDR1 is SGHTA and CDR2 is FQGNSA in the germline V gene. As DNA, the CDR3 is TGTGCCAGCAGCCCCGGCCGGGGAGGAAGCTATGGCTACACCTTC. Amino acid sequence: CASSPGRGGSYGYTF.

The chain joins TRBV20-1 to TRBJ2-5; weak D call: TRBD1 (5 bases). V was trimmed by 3 bases and J by 5 bases, leaving 16 bases between them. Germline CDR1 and CDR2: DFQATT and SNEGSKA (reference sequence). This CDR3 is built from 14 residues. CDR3 sequence: CSARGLVGQETQYF. The CDR3 coding sequence is TGCAGTGCTAGGGGGCTAGTGGGGCAGGAGACCCAGTACTTC.